A selection of T cell receptor beta chains follows, all from one sample in a study of vaccination effects on CD4 cells after COVID-19. The antigens these receptors bind are not known. Produced via immunoSEQ multiplex PCR; TCRdb's table is partial and in-frame only. The table records around 24,000 clones, roughly 81% of them present only once. The sample consisted of CD4+ T cells from PBMCs cultured with SARS-CoV-2 spike peptides, taken after COVID-19 vaccination. The receptors shown here come from a human donor who received a COVID-19 vaccine. Some clones in this sample may be carry-over from other donors' samples. Each CDR3 is given with its conserved first and last residue. The D gene is left open where the match is weak. Clone size appears in some rows only: once, few, many, or a class for an expanded clone.

NA,TRBV5-1,TRBJ2-1,once,CASREQGSYNEQFF,TGCGCCAGCAGAGAGCAGGGGTCCTACAATGAGCAGTTCTTC
TRBD1,TRBV24-1,TRBJ1-5,NA,CATSEAGTGEHQPQHF,TGTGCCACCAGTGAAGCTGGGACAGGGGAACATCAGCCCCAGCATTTT
TRBD1,TRBV27,TRBJ1-2,medium-sized,CASSLFGTGYGYTF,TGTGCCAGCAGTTTATTTGGGACAGGGTATGGCTACACCTTC
TRBD2,TRBV3-1/TRBV3-2,TRBJ2-3,few,CASSQGGLAGGVGTDTQYF,TGTGCCAGCAGCCAAGGCGGACTAGCGGGGGGGGTGGGCACAGATACGCAGTATTTT
NA,TRBV30,TRBJ2-3,NA,CAWSVSLASTDTQYF,TGTGCCTGGAGTGTTAGTTTAGCTAGCACAGATACGCAGTATTTT
NA,TRBV6-5,TRBJ1-2,NA,CASIDPSGYTF,TGTGCCAGCATCGACCCGAGTGGCTACACCTTC
NA,TRBV4-3,TRBJ2-3,NA,CASSQVVRGTDTQYF,TGCGCCAGCAGCCAAGTTGTCAGGGGCACAGATACGCAGTATTTT
NA,TRBV6-4,TRBJ1-2,NA,CASSDTGYGYTF,TGTGCCAGCAGCGACACTGGCTATGGCTACACCTTC
TRBD1,TRBV19,TRBJ1-2,NA,CASRDRDRLNYGYTF,TGTGCCAGTAGGGACCGGGACAGACTAAACTATGGCTACACCTTC
TRBD1,TRBV6-2/TRBV6-3,TRBJ2-3,NA,CASSRDRRDTQYF,TGTGCCAGCAGTCGGGACAGGAGGGATACGCAGTATTTT
NA,TRBV7-9,TRBJ1-4,NA,CASSLALRAAEKLFF,TGTGCCAGCAGCTTAGCGCTGAGGGCGGCGGAAAAACTGTTTTTT
NA,TRBV28,TRBJ1-3,NA,CASSFLRGSGNTIYF,TGTGCCAGCAGTTTCCTCCGAGGCTCTGGAAACACCATATATTTT
NA,TRBV30,TRBJ1-3,NA,CAWSVFSGNTIYF,TGTGCCTGGAGTGTATTCTCTGGAAACACCATATATTTT
NA,TRBV7-2,TRBJ2-3,few,CASSSEDSTDTQYF,TGTGCCAGCAGCTCAGAGGACAGCACAGATACGCAGTATTTT
TRBD1,TRBV9,TRBJ1-6,NA,CASSLKGGQGNSPLHF,TGTGCCAGCAGCCTAAAGGGAGGACAGGGAAATTCACCCCTCCACTTT
NA,TRBV3-1/TRBV3-2,TRBJ1-6,few,CASSLAGRPALHF,TGTGCCAGCAGCCTCGCGGGACGTCCGGCCCTCCACTTT
TRBD2,TRBV4-1,TRBJ2-1,NA,CASSPQLADSYNEQFF,TGCGCCAGCAGCCCACAACTAGCGGATTCCTACAATGAGCAGTTCTTC
TRBD1,TRBV15,TRBJ1-5,once,CATSSVGTASNQPQHF,TGTGCCACCAGCAGCGTTGGGACAGCTAGCAATCAGCCCCAGCATTTT
NA,TRBV4-1,TRBJ1-3,once,CASSSLGGSGNTIYF,TGCGCCAGCAGCTCCCTCGGGGGTTCTGGAAACACCATATATTTT
NA,TRBV24-1,TRBJ2-1,NA,CATSGSGVSSYNEQFF,TGTGCCACCAGTGGGTCGGGGGTTAGCTCCTACAATGAGCAGTTCTTC
NA,TRBV30,TRBJ2-5,NA,CAWSVGGPQETQYF,TGTGCCTGGAGTGTGGGGGGCCCCCAAGAGACCCAGTACTTC
NA,TRBV9,TRBJ2-4,NA,CASSVEPGNIQYF,TGTGCCAGCAGCGTAGAGCCGGGAAACATTCAGTACTTC
NA,TRBV30,TRBJ2-3,NA,CAWSIRDTQYF,TGTGCCTGGAGTATCCGGGACACGCAGTATTTT
NA,TRBV7-9,TRBJ1-2,few,CASSLASGTLYGYTF,TGTGCCAGCAGCTTAGCGAGCGGGACACTTTATGGCTACACCTTC
TRBD1,TRBV6-2/TRBV6-3,TRBJ1-5,NA,CASSPQGKDEPQHF,TGTGCCAGCAGTCCACAGGGGAAAGATGAGCCCCAGCATTTT
NA,TRBV7-3,TRBJ2-3,NA,CASSLTGAGDTQYF,TGTGCCAGCAGCTTAACGGGGGCAGGGGATACGCAGTATTTT
NA,TRBV7-9,TRBJ2-5,NA,CASSDRQDPQETQYF,TGTGCCAGCAGCGATCGACAAGATCCTCAAGAGACCCAGTACTTC
NA,TRBV6-1,TRBJ2-5,NA,CASSEWGLRETQYF,TGTGCCAGCAGTGAATGGGGGCTCCGCGAGACCCAGTACTTC
TRBD1,TRBV2,TRBJ1-5,NA,CASRQGSNQPQHF,TGTGCCAGCAGACAGGGGAGCAATCAGCCCCAGCATTTT
NA,TRBV5-3,TRBJ2-3,NA,CARSFKWGTDTQYF,TGTGCCAGAAGCTTTAAGTGGGGCACAGATACGCAGTATTTT
NA,TRBV15,TRBJ1-2,NA,CATSREVSGNNYGYTF,TGTGCCACCAGCAGAGAAGTATCAGGAAACAACTATGGCTACACCTTC
TRBD1,TRBV25-1,TRBJ2-3,NA,CASRTTGGTDTQYF,TGTGCCAGCAGAACGACAGGGGGCACAGATACGCAGTATTTT
NA,TRBV7-2,TRBJ2-2,few,CASSLASQPVTGELFF,TGTGCCAGCAGCTTAGCTTCTCAGCCCGTCACCGGGGAGCTGTTTTTT
NA,TRBV18,TRBJ2-3,NA,CASSPVWNSSPDTQYF,TGTGCCAGCTCGCCAGTCTGGAATTCGAGTCCGGATACGCAGTATTTT
NA,TRBV28,TRBJ1-5,NA,CASSPRGGAWQPQHF,TGTGCCAGCAGCCCCAGAGGGGGGGCATGGCAGCCCCAGCATTTT
NA,TRBV7-2,TRBJ1-1,NA,CASSLIGGTTEAFF,TGTGCCAGCAGCTTAATTGGGGGGACCACTGAAGCTTTCTTT
TRBD1,TRBV3-1/TRBV3-2,TRBJ2-6,NA,CASSPRQGSGANVLTF,TGTGCCAGCAGCCCCAGACAGGGGTCTGGGGCCAACGTCCTGACTTTC
TRBD1,TRBV30,TRBJ2-2,NA,CAWSGGGSPNTGELFF,TGTGCCTGGAGTGGAGGGGGCTCTCCGAACACCGGGGAGCTGTTTTTT
NA,TRBV15,TRBJ1-2,NA,CATSRDWGASGYTF,TGTGCCACCAGCAGAGATTGGGGGGCGAGTGGCTACACCTTC
TRBD1,TRBV18,TRBJ1-2,NA,CASSPLGTDTTANYGYTF,TGTGCCAGCTCACCTTTGGGGACAGACACTACGGCTAACTATGGCTACACCTTC
NA,TRBV30,TRBJ1-4,NA,CACSSAAPEKLFF,TGTGCCTGTTCCTCGGCAGCTCCCGAAAAACTGTTTTTT
TRBD1,TRBV5-1,TRBJ1-6,few,CASSPETGWTSPLHF,TGCGCCAGCAGCCCGGAGACAGGGTGGACTTCACCCCTCCACTTT
NA,TRBV5-1,TRBJ1-2,NA,CASSLVQTVGGYTF,TGCGCCAGCAGCTTAGTCCAGACCGTGGGCGGCTACACCTTC